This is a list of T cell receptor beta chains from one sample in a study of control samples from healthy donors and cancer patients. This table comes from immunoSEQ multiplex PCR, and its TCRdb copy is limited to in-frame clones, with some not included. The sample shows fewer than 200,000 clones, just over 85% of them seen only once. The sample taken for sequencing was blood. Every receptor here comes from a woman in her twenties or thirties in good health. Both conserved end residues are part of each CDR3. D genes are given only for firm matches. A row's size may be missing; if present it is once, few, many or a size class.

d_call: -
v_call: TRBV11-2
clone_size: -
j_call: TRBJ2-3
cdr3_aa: CASSLDPTDTQYF
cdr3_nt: TGTGCCAGCAGCTTAGATCCCACAGATACGCAGTATTTT

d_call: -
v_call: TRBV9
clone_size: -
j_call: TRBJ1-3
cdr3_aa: CASSPETLSGNTIYF
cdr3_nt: TGTGCCAGCAGCCCCGAGACCCTCTCTGGAAACACCATATATTTT

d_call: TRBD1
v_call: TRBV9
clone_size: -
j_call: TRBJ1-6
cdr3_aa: CASSARGRVDSPLHF
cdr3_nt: TGTGCCAGCAGCGCTAGGGGGCGGGTGGATTCACCCCTCCACTTT

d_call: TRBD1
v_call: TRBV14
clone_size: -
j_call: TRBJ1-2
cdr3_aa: CASSQVEDRGSYGYTF
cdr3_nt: TGTGCCAGCAGCCAAGTGGAAGACAGGGGGTCGTATGGCTACACCTTC

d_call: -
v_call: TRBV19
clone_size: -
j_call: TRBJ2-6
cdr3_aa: CASRPYSGANVLTF
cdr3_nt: TGTGCCAGTAGGCCCTACTCTGGGGCCAACGTCCTGACTTTC

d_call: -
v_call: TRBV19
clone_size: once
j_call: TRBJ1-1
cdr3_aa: CASLGVDEAFF
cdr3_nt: TGTGCCAGTCTCGGGGTAGATGAAGCTTTCTTT

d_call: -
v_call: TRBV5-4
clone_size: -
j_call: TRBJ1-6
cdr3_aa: CASSLKANNSPLHF
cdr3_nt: TGTGCCAGCAGCTTAAAGGCGAACAATTCACCCCTCCACTTT

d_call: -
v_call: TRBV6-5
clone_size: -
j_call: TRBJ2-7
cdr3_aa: CASSYGTGQTYEQYF
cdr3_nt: TGTGCCAGCAGTTACGGTACAGGCCAGACCTACGAGCAGTACTTC

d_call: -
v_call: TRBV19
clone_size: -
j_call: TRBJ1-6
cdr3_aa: CASLQQVDSADRSPLHF
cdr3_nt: TGTGCCAGCCTGCAACAGGTGGATAGCGCGGATCGATCACCCCTCCACTTT

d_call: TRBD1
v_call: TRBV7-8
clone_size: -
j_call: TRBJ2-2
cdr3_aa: CASSLVGTANTGELFF
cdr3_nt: TGTGCCAGCAGCTTGGTCGGGACAGCGAACACCGGGGAGCTGTTTTTT

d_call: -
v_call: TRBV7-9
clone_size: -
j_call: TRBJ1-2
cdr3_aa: CASNIGQNYGYTF
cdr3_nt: TGTGCCAGCAACATCGGGCAGAACTATGGCTACACCTTC

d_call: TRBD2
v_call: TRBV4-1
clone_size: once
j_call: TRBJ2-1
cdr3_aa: CASSPRADLAGSHEQFF
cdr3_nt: TGCGCCAGCAGCCCGCGGGCGGACCTAGCGGGTTCTCATGAGCAGTTCTTC

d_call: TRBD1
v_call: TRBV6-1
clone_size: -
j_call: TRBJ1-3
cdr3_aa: CASSKDTGAPGNTIYF
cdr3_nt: TGTGCCAGCAGTAAAGATACAGGGGCCCCTGGAAACACCATATATTTT

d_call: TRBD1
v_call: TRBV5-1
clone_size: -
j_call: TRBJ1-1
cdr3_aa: CASSPQQGAQVTEAFF
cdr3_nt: TGCGCCAGCAGCCCCCAACAGGGGGCGCAGGTCACTGAAGCTTTCTTT

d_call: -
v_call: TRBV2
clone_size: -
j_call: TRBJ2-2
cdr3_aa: CARSGVTGELFF
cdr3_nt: TGTGCCAGATCAGGGGTCACCGGGGAGCTGTTTTTT

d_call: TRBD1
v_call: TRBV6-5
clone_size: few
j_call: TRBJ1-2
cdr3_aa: CASSYRGTAQGYTF
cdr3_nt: TGTGCCAGCAGTTACCGAGGGACAGCACAAGGCTACACCTTC

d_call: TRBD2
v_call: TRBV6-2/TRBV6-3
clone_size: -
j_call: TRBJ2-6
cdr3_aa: CASSYKAGGVSGANVLTF
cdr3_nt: TGTGCCAGCAGTTATAAAGCGGGAGGGGTCTCTGGGGCCAACGTCCTGACTTTC

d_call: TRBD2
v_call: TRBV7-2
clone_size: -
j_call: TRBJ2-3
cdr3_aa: CASTLRVGGGAGDTQYF
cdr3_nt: TGTGCCAGCACCCTTAGGGTCGGCGGGGGGGCCGGGGATACGCAGTATTTT

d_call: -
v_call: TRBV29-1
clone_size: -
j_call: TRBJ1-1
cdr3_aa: CSVGLQRGTEAFF
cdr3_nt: TGCAGCGTTGGTCTACAGCGGGGCACTGAAGCTTTCTTT

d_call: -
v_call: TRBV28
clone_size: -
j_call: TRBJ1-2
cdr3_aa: CASNGNGYTF
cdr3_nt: TGTGCCAGCAATGGGAATGGCTACACCTTC

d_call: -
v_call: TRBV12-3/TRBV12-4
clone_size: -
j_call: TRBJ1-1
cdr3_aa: CASSLEGQAFF
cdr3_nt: TGTGCCAGCAGTTTAGAGGGCCAAGCTTTCTTT

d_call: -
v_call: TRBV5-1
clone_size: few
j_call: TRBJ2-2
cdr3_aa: CASSLVLGEAGELFF
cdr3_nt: TGCGCCAGCAGCTTGGTACTAGGGGAGGCCGGGGAGCTGTTTTTT